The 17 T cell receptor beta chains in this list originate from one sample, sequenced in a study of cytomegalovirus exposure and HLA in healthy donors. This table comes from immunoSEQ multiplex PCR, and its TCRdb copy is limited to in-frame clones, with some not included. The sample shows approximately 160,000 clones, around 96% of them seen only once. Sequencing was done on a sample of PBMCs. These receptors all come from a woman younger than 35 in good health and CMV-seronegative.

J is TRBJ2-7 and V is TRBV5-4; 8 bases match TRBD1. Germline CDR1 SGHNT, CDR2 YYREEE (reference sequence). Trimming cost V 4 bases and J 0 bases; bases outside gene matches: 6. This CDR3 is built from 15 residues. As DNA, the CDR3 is TGTGCCAGCAGCCCCCCGGGACAGGACTCCTACGAGCAGTACTTC. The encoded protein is CASSPPGQDSYEQYF.

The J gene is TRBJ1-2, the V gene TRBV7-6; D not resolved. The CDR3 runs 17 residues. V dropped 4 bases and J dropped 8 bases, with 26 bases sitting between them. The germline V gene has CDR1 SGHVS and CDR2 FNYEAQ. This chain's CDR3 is CASSSFPRGSATGGYTF. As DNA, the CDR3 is TGTGCCAGCAGCTCCTTTCCCCGTGGCAGCGCGACCGGGGGCTACACCTTC.

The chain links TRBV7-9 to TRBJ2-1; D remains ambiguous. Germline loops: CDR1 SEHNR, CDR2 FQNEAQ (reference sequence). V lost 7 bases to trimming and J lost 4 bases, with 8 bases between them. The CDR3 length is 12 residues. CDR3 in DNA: TGTGCCAGCACCCCGGGTTACAATGAGCAGTTCTTC. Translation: CASTPGYNEQFF.

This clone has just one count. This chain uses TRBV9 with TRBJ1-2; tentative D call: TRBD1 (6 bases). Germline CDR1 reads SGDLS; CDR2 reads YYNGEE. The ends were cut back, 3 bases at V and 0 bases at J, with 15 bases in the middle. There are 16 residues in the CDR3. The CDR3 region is CASSDPQGSANYGYTF. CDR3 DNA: TGTGCCAGCAGCGACCCACAGGGCTCAGCTAACTATGGCTACACCTTC.

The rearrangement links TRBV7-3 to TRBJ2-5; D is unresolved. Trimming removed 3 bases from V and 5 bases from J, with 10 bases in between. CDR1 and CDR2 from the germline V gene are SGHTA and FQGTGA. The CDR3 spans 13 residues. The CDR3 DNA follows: TGTGCCAGCAGCTTCAGCGTCGGGGAGACCCAGTACTTC. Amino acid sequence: CASSFSVGETQYF. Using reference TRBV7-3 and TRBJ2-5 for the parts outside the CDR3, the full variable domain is GAGVSQTPSNKVTEKGKYVELRCDPISGHTALYWYRQSLGQGPEFLIYFQGTGAADDSGLPNDRFFAVRPEGSVSTLKIQRTERGDSAVYLCASSFSVGETQYFGPGTRLLVL.

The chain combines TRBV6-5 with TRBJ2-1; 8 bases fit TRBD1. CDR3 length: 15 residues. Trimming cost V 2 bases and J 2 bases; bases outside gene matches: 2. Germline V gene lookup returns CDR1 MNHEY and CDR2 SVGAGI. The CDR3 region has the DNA TGTGCCAGCAGTTACGACAGGGGAGCCTACAATGAGCAGTTCTTC. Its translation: CASSYDRGAYNEQFF.

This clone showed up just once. The CDR3 here is CATSGGSLAGVYEQYF. In nucleotides, the CDR3 is TGTGCCACCAGCGGGGGATCGTTAGCGGGGGTCTACGAGCAGTACTTC. The rearrangement links TRBV15 to TRBJ2-7; 9 nucleotides align to TRBD2. The V gene's germline CDR1 is LNHNV and CDR2 YYDKDF (reference sequence). V lost 5 bases and J lost 3; bases outside the gene matches: 11. The CDR3 spans 16 residues.

The CDR3 bases are TGTGCCAGCAGCTTAGTTAGGGACAGGGCCAGAGATACGCAGTATTTT. Its protein product is CASSLVRDRARDTQYF. This rearrangement joins TRBV7-9 to TRBJ2-3, with 9 bases that match TRBD1. The trim removed 1 base at V and 5 bases at J, leaving 7 bases unmatched. This CDR3 contains 16 residues. CDR1 and CDR2 from the germline V gene are SEHNR and FQNEAQ (reference sequence).

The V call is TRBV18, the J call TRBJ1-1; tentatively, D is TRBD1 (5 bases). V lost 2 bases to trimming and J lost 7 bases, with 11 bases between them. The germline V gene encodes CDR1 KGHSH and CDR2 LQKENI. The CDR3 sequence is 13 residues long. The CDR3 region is CASSPVDTNEAFF. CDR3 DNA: TGTGCCAGCTCACCAGTGGACACGAATGAAGCTTTCTTT.

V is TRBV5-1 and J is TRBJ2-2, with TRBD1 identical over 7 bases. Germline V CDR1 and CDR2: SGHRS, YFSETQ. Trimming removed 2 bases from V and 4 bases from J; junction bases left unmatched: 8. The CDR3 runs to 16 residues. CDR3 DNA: TGCGCCAGCAGCTTACGACGGGACAGCGGCACCGGGGAGCTGTTTTTT. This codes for CASSLRRDSGTGELFF.

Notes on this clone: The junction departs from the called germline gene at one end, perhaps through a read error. The CDR3 DNA is TGTGCCAGCAGCGTAGATCTCAGGGGGAGTACGCTCTTC. Amino acid sequence: CASSVDLRGSTLF. The V gene is TRBV9, the J gene TRBJ1-2, with 7 bases identical to TRBD1. Germline lookup yields CDR1 SGDLS and CDR2 YYNGEE. The CDR3 is made up of 13 amino acids.

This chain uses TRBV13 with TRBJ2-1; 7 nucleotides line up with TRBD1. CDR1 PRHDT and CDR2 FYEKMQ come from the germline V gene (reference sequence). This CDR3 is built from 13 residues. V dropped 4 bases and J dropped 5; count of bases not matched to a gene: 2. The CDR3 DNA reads TGTGCCAGCAGCTCAACAGGGGACAATGAGCAGTTCTTC. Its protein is CASSSTGDNEQFF.

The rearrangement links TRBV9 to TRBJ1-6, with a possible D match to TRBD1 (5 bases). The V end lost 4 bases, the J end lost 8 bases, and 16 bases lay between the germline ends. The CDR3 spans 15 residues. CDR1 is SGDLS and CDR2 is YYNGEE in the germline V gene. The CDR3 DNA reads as TGTGCCAGCAGCTCAATTGGACAAGGGGATTCACCCCTCCACTTT. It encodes CASSSIGQGDSPLHF.

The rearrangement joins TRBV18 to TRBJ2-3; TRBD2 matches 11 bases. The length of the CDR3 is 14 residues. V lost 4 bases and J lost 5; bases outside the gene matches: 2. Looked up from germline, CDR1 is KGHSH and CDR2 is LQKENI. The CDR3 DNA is TGTGCCAGCTCACAAGGACTAGCGGGAGATACGCAGTATTTT. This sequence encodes CASSQGLAGDTQYF.

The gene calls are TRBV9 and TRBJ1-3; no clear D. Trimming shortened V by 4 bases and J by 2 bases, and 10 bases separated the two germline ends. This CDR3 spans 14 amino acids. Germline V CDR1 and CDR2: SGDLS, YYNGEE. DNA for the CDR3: TGTGCCAGCAGCTCACTCTTCGCTGGAAACACCATATATTTT. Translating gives CASSSLFAGNTIYF.

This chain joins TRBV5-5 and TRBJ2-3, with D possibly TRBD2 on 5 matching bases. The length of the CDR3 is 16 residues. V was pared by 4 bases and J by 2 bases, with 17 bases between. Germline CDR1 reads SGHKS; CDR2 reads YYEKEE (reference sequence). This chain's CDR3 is CASSPRPSGNTDTQYF. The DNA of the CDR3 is TGTGCCAGCAGCCCTCGCCCGTCGGGAAACACAGATACGCAGTATTTT.

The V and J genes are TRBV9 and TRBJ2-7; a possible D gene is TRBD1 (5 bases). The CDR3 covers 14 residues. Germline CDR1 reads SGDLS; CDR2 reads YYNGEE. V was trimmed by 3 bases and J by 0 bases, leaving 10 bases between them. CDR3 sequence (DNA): TGTGCCAGCAGCGCGACAGCGAGCTCCTACGAGCAGTACTTC. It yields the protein CASSATASSYEQYF.